This paragraph reports one T cell receptor (beta chain). The method was immunoSEQ multiplex PCR; TCRdb's version includes in-frame clones alone and lacks a portion of them. The table lists about 320,000 clones, approximately 86% of them singletons. The data originate from a study of blood T cell repertoires in COVID-19. The length of the CDR3 is 15 residues. Unmatched junction bases numbered 6, after V lost 2 bases and J lost 2 bases. Per the germline V gene, CDR1 is MDHEN and CDR2 is SYDVKM. V and J are TRBV28 and TRBJ2-7; TRBD2 matches at 7 bases. This TCR derives from a woman aged 18-30 years who had recovered from COVID-19. The sample consisted of PBMCs or T cells enriched from blood (not recorded which). The CDR3: CASSLGGGSPYEQYF. The DNA for the CDR3 is TGTGCCAGCAGTTTAGGCGGGGGATCACCCTACGAGCAGTACTTC.